The subject of this entry is one T cell receptor beta chain. Its antigen has not been determined. Base-call qualities are not available, and no considerably larger clone is one nucleotide away. The CDR3 measures 13 amino acids from cysteine to phenylalanine. Of the read, only the CDR3 DNA is kept; its 39 bases are in frame from base 1. Trimming costs V 5 bases and J 6 bases, and their ends lie 13 bases apart. Library preparation was by PCR. TCRdb names Illumina HiSeq 2500 as the instrument used. To reduce PCR and sequencing biases, unique molecular identifiers were incorporated into the TCR beta cDNA libraries. Some 500,000 cDNA molecules were obtained for every 1 to 10 million input T cells, so each molecule roughly corresponded to one T cell. Patient libraries were prepared and sequenced with the same protocol used for the earlier healthy control dataset. Within a given batch, samples were prepared together, multiplexed and sequenced on the same HiSeq lane. Per the original workflow: Raw barcoded reads were processed with MIGEC, discarding single-read molecular identifier groups before consensus assembly and CDR3 extraction. VDJtools was used for post-analysis of the clonotype tables, with diversity normalized by down-sampling every dataset to the smallest sample size. To correct batch-related cross-sample contamination, repertoire overlap clustering matched CDR3 amino acid sequences but not nucleotide sequences. Using fastp trimming at Q25 and MiXCR clonotype assembly, TCRdb reanalyzed the public sequencing data and kept in-frame beta chains. Each record represents a unique CDR3 protein, reported with the most common genes and DNA among its rows. In this record, the V and J calls reflect TCRdb's handling and not the investigators' own analysis. In all, the sample holds 350,000 to 450,000 distinct CDR3 sequences, and 30% to 45% of those were seen once. The ten largest clones capture over 10% of the sample.

This specimen comes from a study of post-analysis software for immune sequencing data (dated by TCRdb to between 2014 and 2017). In the study overall: The recorded disease courses included relapsing-remitting, secondary progressive and progressive-relapsing multiple sclerosis, and some patients had no subtype annotation. The patient repertoires were compared against approximately eleven previously published healthy control repertoires obtained from donors aged about 6 to 28 years. A subset of samples was prepared in parallel using single-end sample barcoding, then pooled and co-amplified after Illumina adapter ligation. The research as a whole found: When samples were clustered directly using the F measure, samples prepared in the same batch co-clustered strongly, which prompted a batch-effect correction. Significantly higher frequencies in patients than in controls were found for roughly 5 TRBV segments, including TRBV5-6, TRBV5-1 and TRBV20-1. The control group was slightly older than the multiple sclerosis patient group. Significantly lower normalized Chao1 diversity was found in multiple sclerosis patients than in controls, suggesting substantial peripheral T-cell clonal expansion.

To demonstrate the VDJtools post-analysis software, the study profiled TCR beta repertoires from the peripheral blood of around 13 young patients with multiple sclerosis. Multiple sclerosis patients were children and adolescents aged about 6 to 15 years. The V gene is TRBV12-3 or TRBV12-4 and the J gene is TRBJ1-2, with a weak D call of TRBD1 (5 bases match). The source is a girl between 5 and 17 years old with multiple sclerosis. Source material: blood. At the DNA level, the sequence is TGTGCCAGCAGTCCCGGGGCGCGGAATGGCTACACCTTC. Its translation is CASSPGARNGYTF.